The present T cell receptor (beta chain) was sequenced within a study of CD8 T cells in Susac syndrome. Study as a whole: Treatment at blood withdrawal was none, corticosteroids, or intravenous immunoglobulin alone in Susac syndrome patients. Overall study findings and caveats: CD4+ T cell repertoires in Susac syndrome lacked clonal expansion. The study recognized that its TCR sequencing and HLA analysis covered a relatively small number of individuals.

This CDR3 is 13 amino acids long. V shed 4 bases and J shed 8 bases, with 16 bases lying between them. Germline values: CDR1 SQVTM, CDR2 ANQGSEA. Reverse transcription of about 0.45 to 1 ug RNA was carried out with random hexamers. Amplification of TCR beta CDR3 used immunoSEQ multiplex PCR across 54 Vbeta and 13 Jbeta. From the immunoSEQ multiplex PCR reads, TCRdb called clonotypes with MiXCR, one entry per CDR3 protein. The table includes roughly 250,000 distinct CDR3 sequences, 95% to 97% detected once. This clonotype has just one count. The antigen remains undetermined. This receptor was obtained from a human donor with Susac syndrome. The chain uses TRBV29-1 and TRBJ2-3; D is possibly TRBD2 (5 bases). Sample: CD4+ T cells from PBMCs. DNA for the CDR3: TGCAGCGTTGCAAGGGAATTTCGGGGTACGCAGTATTTT. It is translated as CSVAREFRGTQYF.